Following are 15 T cell receptor beta chains from one sample sequenced in a study of shared clonotypes between healthy human individuals. Sequenced by immunoSEQ multiplex PCR; TCRdb stores in-frame clones only, minus some. Altogether 110,000 or so clones are present, 65% to 75% being singletons, with the ten largest covering just under 25%. The sample was memory CD8+ T cells sorted from blood. The subset was: CD45RO+ cells pooled with CCR7-negative TemRA cells. These receptors were obtained from a woman aged 25 to 39 in good health.

Ten or more counts support this clone. V gene TRBV28 combines with J gene TRBJ2-2, with 12 positions matching TRBD2. V was pared by 4 bases and J by 4 bases, with 4 bases of the junction left unmatched. The CDR3 extends over 16 amino acids. From germline, CDR1 is MDHEN and CDR2 SYDVKM. The CDR3 here is CASSSLAGGPTGELFF. CDR3 DNA: TGTGCCAGCAGTTCCCTAGCGGGAGGGCCCACCGGGGAGCTGTTTTTT.

To note about this clone: Other nucleotide sequences from this sample produce the same CDR3. This sequence joins TRBV28 and TRBJ2-7; D gene unclear. In germline, CDR1 is MDHEN, CDR2 SYDVKM. The CDR3 length is 15 residues. The ends were cut back, 2 bases at V and 1 base at J, with 12 bases in the middle. CDR3 sequence: CASSLSLASSYEQYF. The CDR3 DNA is TGTGCCAGCAGTTTAAGCCTTGCCAGTTCCTACGAGCAGTACTTC. The full variable domain, with the rest looked up from reference TRBV28 and TRBJ2-7, is DVKVTQSSRYLVKRTGEKVFLECVQDMDHENMFWYRQDPGLGLRLIYFSYDVKMKEKGDIPEGYSVSREKKERFSLILESASTNQTSMYLCASSLSLASSYEQYFGPGTRLTVT.

Remarks on this clone: The identical CDR3 is also encoded by other nucleotide sequences in the sample. This chain uses TRBV6-4 with TRBJ1-5; TRBD1 matches 11 bases. Germline trimming cut 2 bases from V and 6 bases from J; bases unmatched to any gene: 3. CDR1 MRHNA and CDR2 SNTAGT come from the germline V gene. The CDR3 runs 15 residues. The CDR3 DNA follows: TGTGCCAGCAGTGACGGGACAGGGGGGGGTCAGCCCCAGCATTTT. This sequence encodes CASSDGTGGGQPQHF.

The chain carries TRBV7-8 and TRBJ2-7; D uncertain. The germline V and J ends were trimmed by 8 bases and 5 bases, with 16 bases remaining between them. This CDR3 spans 13 amino acids. Germline values: CDR1 SGHVS, CDR2 FQNEAQ. The CDR3 region is CASSQTLAHEQYF. CDR3 bases: TGTGCCAGCTCGCAGACCCTGGCCCACGAGCAGTACTTC.

This sequence joins TRBV7-8 and TRBJ2-7, with 10 bases that match TRBD1. The CDR3 is made up of 14 amino acids. Germline V gene lookup returns CDR1 SGHVS and CDR2 FQNEAQ. Trimming cost V 5 bases and J 3 bases; bases outside gene matches: 4. The CDR3 region has the DNA TGTGCCAGCAGCCAAGGGACAGGGGTCTACGAGCAGTACTTC. As protein: CASSQGTGVYEQYF. Looking up the rest from reference TRBV7-8 and TRBJ2-7 gives the full variable domain: GAGVSQSPRYKVAKRGQDVALRCDPISGHVSLFWYQQALGQGPEFLTYFQNEAQLDKSGLPSDRFFAERPEGSVSTLKIQRTQQEDSAVYLCASSQGTGVYEQYFGPGTRLTVT.

The CDR3 sequence: CASSLGAGVKYEQYF. DNA of the CDR3: TGTGCCAGCAGTTTAGGGGCGGGAGTGAAATACGAGCAGTACTTC. The chain links TRBV28 to TRBJ2-7; 7 bases map to TRBD2. V trimming: 2 bases; J trimming: 4 bases; junction bases outside the gene matches: 8. The V gene's germline CDR1 is MDHEN and CDR2 SYDVKM. CDR3 length equals 15 residues.

In nucleotides, the CDR3 is TGTGCCAGCAGCCAGGACCATGAAGCTTTCTTT. Protein sequence: CASSQDHEAFF. V usage is TRBV5-8 and J usage is TRBJ1-1; no definite D call. CDR3 length equals 11 residues. Germline V gene data show CDR1 as SGHTS and CDR2 as YDEGEE. The ends were cut back, 4 bases at V and 7 bases at J, with 8 bases in the middle. The full variable domain, in which reference TRBV5-8 and TRBJ1-1 provide the parts outside the CDR3, is EAGVTQSPTHLIKTRGQQATLRCSPISGHTSVYWYQQALGLGLQFLLWYDEGEERNRGNFPPRFSGRQFPNYSSELNVNALELEDSALYLCASSQDHEAFFGQGTRLTVV.

The rearrangement links TRBV29-1 to TRBJ2-2, with D uncertain. V was cut by 4 bases and J by 3 bases, with 9 bases left in between. Germline V gene sequence: CDR1 SQVTM, CDR2 ANQGSEA. The CDR3 is 13 residues long. CDR3 DNA sequence: TGCAGCGTTGGCAGCCCGCACACCGGGGAGCTGTTTTTT. Residues: CSVGSPHTGELFF.

There are a few counts of this clone. This sequence joins TRBV5-1 and TRBJ1-4, with unresolved D. Germline-derived CDR1 and CDR2 are SGHRS and YFSETQ. This CDR3 spans 14 amino acids. V was pared by 4 bases and J by 5 bases, with 12 bases between. DNA for the CDR3: TGCGCCAGCAGCGAGAGTTCCATAAATGAAAAACTGTTTTTT. Translating gives CASSESSINEKLFF.

The chain uses TRBV19 and TRBJ1-4; D is uncertain. Trimming left V 3 bases short and J 7 bases short, with 15 bases between. The CDR3 covers 15 residues. CDR1 LNHDA and CDR2 SQIVND come from the germline V gene (reference sequence). CDR3 nucleotides: TGTGCCAGTAGTATTAGTCGTCAGGTAGGTGAAAAACTGTTTTTT. Amino acid sequence: CASSISRQVGEKLFF.

This clone was observed a single time. The chain couples TRBV7-8 to TRBJ2-7; D may be TRBD1 (6 bases). Germline V gene data show CDR1 as SGHVS and CDR2 as FQNEAQ. There are 18 residues in the CDR3. V lost 3 bases and J 0 bases, leaving 21 bases between the germline ends. The CDR3 nucleotides read TGTGCCAGCAGCTTCTCCCTTACTACAGGGTGGTCCTCCTACGAGCAGTACTTC. It specifies CASSFSLTTGWSSYEQYF.

The chain joins TRBV6-6 to TRBJ1-1; perhaps TRBD1 as D (5 bases). Germline V CDR1 and CDR2: MNHNY, SVGAGI (reference sequence). With 6 bases removed from V and 4 bases from J, the gap between germline ends came to 15 bases. This CDR3 has 14 amino acids. DNA for the CDR3: TGTGCCAGCAGCCAAGGGGCAGGCTTCACTGAAGCTTTCTTT. It yields the protein CASSQGAGFTEAFF.

The V gene is TRBV9, the J gene TRBJ2-5; a weak D match, TRBD2 (5 bases). Germline CDR1 is SGDLS and CDR2 is YYNGEE. V lost 4 bases to trimming and J lost 2 bases, with 15 bases between them. The CDR3 has 15 residues. CDR3 protein: CASSSHWRLQETQYF. CDR3 bases: TGTGCCAGCAGCTCTCACTGGAGGTTACAAGAGACCCAGTACTTC.

This clone has just a few counts. J is TRBJ1-2 and V is TRBV19, with a possible D match to TRBD1 (6 bases). V was trimmed by 7 bases and J by 4 bases, leaving 25 bases between them. The germline V gene encodes CDR1 LNHDA and CDR2 SQIVND (reference sequence). This CDR3 is 17 amino acids long. The CDR3, as DNA: TGTGCCAGTACCACTCTCTCGGCGGACAGTTCGAGCTATGGCTACACCTTC. Amino acids: CASTTLSADSSSYGYTF. Full variable domain (remainder filled in from reference TRBV19 and TRBJ1-2): DGGITQSPKYLFRKEGQNVTLSCEQNLNHDAMYWYRQDPGQGLRLIYYSQIVNDFQKGDIAEGYSVSREKKESFPLTVTSAQKNPTAFYLCASTTLSADSSSYGYTFGSGTRLTVV.

This clone was picked up one time. CDR3 coding DNA: TGTGCCACCAGCAGAGTATTGGGAGGGGAGAACAAGACCCAGTACTTC. Its protein product is CATSRVLGGENKTQYF. The V and J genes are TRBV15 and TRBJ2-5, with 7 bases identical to TRBD2. Unmatched junction bases numbered 11, after V lost 1 base and J lost 6 bases. Germline V gene sequence: CDR1 LNHNV, CDR2 YYDKDF (reference sequence). CDR3 size: 16 residues.